This T cell receptor (beta chain) was identified during a study of blood T cell repertoires in COVID-19. Overall study: There were acute and convalescent COVID-19 samples, and they came from the United States, Italy and Spain. T cells, B-cell-depleted T cells, or PBMCs supplied cDNA or gDNA.

In the study's own analysis: Nucleated cell number was recorded as an estimate derived from reference gene primer amplification. Here immunoSEQ multiplex PCR was the method, and the copy in TCRdb shows in-frame clones only, minus some. The V and J calls and clone size are taken from that table; D and trimming were inferred from the DNA. The data contain around 260,000 clones, approximately 85% of them singletons. CDR3 length equals 18 residues. Germline assignment: CDR1 SGHVS and CDR2 FNYEAQ. V lost 2 bases and J lost 8, with 25 bases in between. Sequencing was performed on peripheral blood. The TCR sequence derives from a human donor in a cohort sampled during active COVID-19. The V gene is TRBV7-6, the J gene TRBJ2-1, with D perhaps matching TRBD2 (5 bases). The chain's CDR3 is CASSLQLLGPHSSDEQFF. The CDR3 region has the DNA TGTGCCAGCAGCTTACAGCTACTAGGACCCCATTCCTCGGATGAGCAGTTCTTC.